The T cell receptor (beta chain) under discussion was sequenced for a study of blood T cell repertoires in COVID-19. Enrollees, about 18 to 90 years old, lived in approximately 24 US areas. Per germline, CDR1 SGHTA and CDR2 FQGNSA. The CDR3 sequence is 18 residues long. Unmatched junction bases numbered 12, after V lost 5 bases and J lost 4 bases. Assay used: immunoSEQ multiplex PCR; TCRdb lists only in-frame clones, some missing. The sample includes roughly 300,000 clones, 65% to 90% of them seen just once. The genes are TRBV7-2 and TRBJ2-1; 12 nucleotides align to TRBD2. The sample comprised PBMCs or T cells enriched from blood (not recorded which). This TCR came from a woman aged 40 to 55 with acute COVID-19. CDR3 region: CASSTGLAGFRSYNEQFF. The CDR3 bases are TGTGCCAGCAGCACCGGACTAGCGGGATTCAGGTCATACAATGAGCAGTTCTTC. Full variable domain (outside the CDR3, taken from reference TRBV7-2 and TRBJ2-1): GAGVSQSPSNKVTEKGKDVELRCDPISGHTALYWYRQSLGQGLEFLIYFQGNSAPDKSGLPSDRFSAERTGGSVSTLTIQRTQQEDSAVYLCASSTGLAGFRSYNEQFFGPGTRLTVL.